This TCR beta chain was obtained from a study of sequential checkpoint blockade in melanoma (dated by TCRdb to between 2017 and 2020). The study in broad terms: Patients were randomized 1:1 to first-line nivolumab followed by ipilimumab (arm A) or ipilimumab followed by nivolumab (arm B). Maintenance nivolumab came after both trial sequences. The study at large found these results: Larger, independent patient cohorts are needed to validate the response-prediction model that combines TCR metrics and mutation burden.

The immunoSEQ Assay was used to immunosequence TCRbeta CDR3 regions from genomic DNA. Before high-throughput sequencing, the genomic DNA was amplified using bias-controlled multiplex PCR. Processing in the source paper ran as follows. To quantify the absolute abundance of each unique TCRbeta CDR3 region, the sequences were collapsed and filtered. Clonality was defined as 1 minus Pielou's evenness and was calculated using productive rearrangements only. Clones with significantly greater frequencies in on-treatment versus baseline samples were identified using a previously published method. TCRdb took over this immuneACCESS table, retaining in-frame rearrangements with V and J assigned. Such tables are incomplete; in checked studies, under half of the missing clones stem from an unresolved V gene, and the remainder is unexplained. That table is the source of V, J and clone size, and D and trimming were worked out from the DNA. The sample profile shows 20,000 to 25,000 clones; around 80% of them were found once. 11% of the sample is held by the ten biggest clonotypes.

Reading the label with the study, this specimen's treatment or condition is: randomized to nivolumab then ipilimumab (arm A) or the reverse (arm B). None of the patients in the trial had previously been given DNA-damaging chemotherapy. Thawed PBMCs were sorted on a FACS Aria II flow cytometer to isolate live CD3+CD8+ cells negative for CD19 and CD56. The samples were obtained from melanoma patients enrolled in CheckMate 064, an open-label, randomized phase II trial testing sequential checkpoint blockade. Peripheral blood mononuclear cells were collected by leukapheresis, purified with Ficoll-Paque, and frozen in human serum with about 9.6% DMSO. Purity of sorted blood CD3+CD8+ cells was verified at >95% immediately after sorting, followed by DNA extraction. This clone was found a few times. Its antigen remains unidentified. Qualities for individual bases were not recorded, and no much larger clone is one base off.

The receptor was isolated from a human donor with melanoma. Here the sequenced sample was CD8+ T cells sorted from blood (inferred from file names), taken from a patient given nivolumab and ipilimumab in sequence.

The CDR3 has the sequence CASSPQPDTQYF. The nucleotide sequence reads as follows: TGTGCCAGCTCACCACAGCCAGATACGCAGTATTTT. The sequence joins TRBV18 to TRBJ2-3; no confident D gene assignment can be made. Reading the germline V gene gives CDR1 KGHSH and CDR2 LQKENI. At the junction V is shortened by 1 base and J by 4 bases, with 3 bases in between. The CDR3 has 12 amino acids, counting the end cysteine and phenylalanine. The sequence is cut down to CDR3 DNA, 36 bases in frame from base 1.